A selection of T cell receptor beta chains follows, all from one sample in a study of T cell changes during pregnancy in multiple sclerosis. The protocol was immunoSEQ multiplex PCR, while the TCRdb copy is restricted to in-frame clones and leaves out a portion. The sample records 40,000 to 65,000 clones, 92% being singletons. The starting material was CD4+ T cells from peripheral blood mononuclear cells, obtained in the third trimester of pregnancy. The receptors were gathered from a female donor with multiple sclerosis, enrolled in a pregnancy study. Each CDR3 is given with its conserved first and last residue. Fields, in order: CDR3 protein, CDR3 DNA, V gene, D gene, CDR3 length, J gene, clone size. D genes are given only for firm matches. Expanded clones get a size class; other rows say once, few or many, or leave the size out.

CASSPRGGDTGELFF TGTGCCAGCTCACCACGCGGGGGCGACACCGGGGAGCTGTTTTTT TRBV18 NA 15 TRBJ2-2 NA
CASSQVEGTNQPQHF TGCGCCAGCAGCCAAGTGGAAGGGACAAATCAGCCCCAGCATTTT TRBV4-1 NA 15 TRBJ1-5 NA
CASSRTADQPQHF TGTGCCAGCAGCCGGACAGCCGATCAGCCCCAGCATTTT TRBV7-9 NA 13 TRBJ1-5 NA
CASSQVGDTIYF TGTGCCAGCAGCCAAGTGGGAGACACCATATATTTT TRBV14 NA 12 TRBJ1-3 NA
CSVVTSGVYNEQFF TGCAGCGTTGTTACTAGCGGGGTCTACAATGAGCAGTTCTTC TRBV29-1 TRBD2 14 TRBJ2-1 NA
CASSEKEGGGGAKNIQYF TGTGCCAGCAGCGAAAAAGAGGGGGGGGGAGGGGCCAAAAACATTCAGTACTTC TRBV9 NA 18 TRBJ2-4 NA
CASSPSSHLLSPGGSTGELFF TGTGCCAGCAGCCCGTCCTCCCACTTACTTAGCCCGGGAGGTAGTACCGGGGAGCTGTTTTTT TRBV4-2 TRBD2 21 TRBJ2-2 NA
CASSVGDSRNTEAFF TGTGCCAGCAGCGTAGGGGACTCGAGGAACACTGAAGCTTTCTTT TRBV9 NA 15 TRBJ1-1 few
CASTNTGELFF TGTGCCAGCACTAACACCGGGGAGCTGTTTTTT TRBV2 NA 11 TRBJ2-2 NA
CASSLSGLAYEQYF TGTGCCAGCAGCTTATCGGGACTAGCCTACGAGCAGTACTTC TRBV5-5 TRBD2 14 TRBJ2-7 NA
CASSPWGGRFNNEQFF TGTGCCAGCAGCCCCTGGGGGGGGCGGTTCAACAATGAGCAGTTCTTC TRBV7-2 NA 16 TRBJ2-1 NA
CASNLGQRAYNSPLHF TGTGCCAGTAACCTGGGACAGCGAGCGTATAATTCACCCCTCCACTTT TRBV19 TRBD1 16 TRBJ1-6 NA
CASSKQGGHNEKLFF TGTGCCAGCAGTAAACAGGGGGGCCATAATGAAAAACTGTTTTTT TRBV6-1 TRBD1 15 TRBJ1-4 NA
CASSSRREGRNEQFF TGTGCCAGCAGTTCGAGGAGGGAGGGCCGGAATGAGCAGTTCTTC TRBV27 TRBD2 15 TRBJ2-1 NA
CAWSFSAQDGYTF TGTGCCTGGAGTTTCTCAGCCCAGGATGGCTACACCTTC TRBV30 NA 13 TRBJ1-2 NA
CASRPLVTAPYEQYF TGCGCCAGCAGACCCCTCGTGACAGCCCCCTACGAGCAGTACTTC TRBV5-1 NA 15 TRBJ2-7 NA
CASSPAPGVDEQYF TGCGCCAGCAGCCCCGCCCCGGGGGTCGACGAGCAGTACTTC TRBV5-1 NA 14 TRBJ2-7 NA
CASSPGSSSGANVLTF TGTGCCAGCAGCCCCGGGTCGTCCTCTGGGGCCAACGTCCTGACTTTC TRBV2 NA 16 TRBJ2-6 NA
CASSLFASGGLGWSDTQYF TGTGCCAGCAGCTTATTCGCTAGCGGGGGGCTCGGGTGGTCAGATACGCAGTATTTT TRBV7-6 TRBD2 19 TRBJ2-3 NA
CASSFAGSGANVLTF TGCGCCAGCAGCTTTGCAGGCTCTGGGGCCAACGTCCTGACTTTC TRBV5-1 NA 15 TRBJ2-6 NA
CASSPGLAGSYNEQFF TGCGCCAGCAGCCCGGGTCTCGCGGGGTCCTACAATGAGCAGTTCTTC TRBV4-1 NA 16 TRBJ2-1 NA
CASRQGTNEKLFF TGTGCCAGCAGGCAGGGGACTAATGAAAAACTGTTTTTT TRBV11-2 NA 13 TRBJ1-4 NA
CASSIGERELLEQFF TGTGCCAGTAGTATCGGGGAGCGGGAGTTACTTGAGCAGTTCTTC TRBV19 TRBD2 15 TRBJ2-1 NA
CASSRTEDGNTIYF TGTGCCAGCAGCCGGACAGAGGACGGAAACACCATATATTTT TRBV11-1 NA 14 TRBJ1-3 NA
CASSYSRKGARDEQYF TGTGCCAGCAGTTACTCGAGAAAGGGGGCGCGCGACGAGCAGTACTTC TRBV6-6 TRBD1 16 TRBJ2-7 NA
CASSLGQPDSYEQYF TGCGCCAGCAGCTTAGGACAGCCCGATTCCTACGAGCAGTACTTC TRBV5-1 NA 15 TRBJ2-7 once
CASTGQGINTEAFF TGTGCCAGCACCGGACAGGGTATAAACACTGAAGCTTTCTTT TRBV6-6 TRBD1 14 TRBJ1-1 NA
CASSWRTGRLADEQYF TGCGCCAGCAGTTGGAGGACAGGGCGGCTAGCGGACGAGCAGTACTTC TRBV5-1 NA 16 TRBJ2-7 NA
CASSLVSRGNEQFF TGCGCCAGCAGCTTGGTATCTAGGGGTAATGAGCAGTTCTTC TRBV5-1 NA 14 TRBJ2-1 NA
CASSMGTRDEQYF TGTGCCAGCAGTATGGGGACACGGGACGAGCAGTACTTC TRBV27 NA 13 TRBJ2-7 NA
CATSRGLANNEQFF TGTGCCACCAGCAGGGGTCTAGCGAACAATGAGCAGTTCTTC TRBV15 NA 14 TRBJ2-1 once
CASSPWLGAGLGTEAFF TGTGCCAGCTCACCATGGTTGGGAGCGGGGCTGGGTACTGAAGCTTTCTTT TRBV18 NA 17 TRBJ1-1 once
CASSHLADLSYEQYF TGCGCCAGCAGCCACCTAGCGGACCTCTCCTACGAGCAGTACTTC TRBV4-1 TRBD2 15 TRBJ2-7 NA
CASSVSGRAVGGELFF TGTGCCAGCAGTGTTAGTGGGAGGGCCGTCGGCGGGGAGCTGTTTTTT TRBV6-1 TRBD2 16 TRBJ2-2 NA
CASSQGDRGLQTQYF TGCGCCAGCAGCCAGGGGGACAGGGGGCTACAGACCCAGTACTTC TRBV4-1 TRBD1 15 TRBJ2-5 NA
CASSRDSTNYGYTF TGTGCCAGTAGTAGGGACAGCACTAACTATGGCTACACCTTC TRBV19 TRBD1 14 TRBJ1-2 NA
CAWARGPGNGGQPQHF TGTGCCTGGGCAAGAGGCCCAGGGAACGGGGGTCAGCCCCAGCATTTT TRBV30 NA 16 TRBJ1-5 NA
CATSRAGRDYYGYTF TGTGCCACCAGCAGAGCGGGCAGGGACTACTATGGCTACACCTTC TRBV15 NA 15 TRBJ1-2 NA
CASSPNTNYGYTF TGTGCCAGCAGCCCAAACACTAACTATGGCTACACCTTC TRBV5-4 NA 13 TRBJ1-2 few
CASLRGGTPSYNEQFF TGTGCCAGTTTAAGGGGAGGGACCCCCTCCTACAATGAGCAGTTCTTC TRBV28 TRBD2 16 TRBJ2-1 NA
CASSQGRTGGTRNTGELFF TGCGCCAGCAGCCAAGGGAGGACAGGGGGAACTAGGAACACCGGGGAGCTGTTTTTT TRBV4-1 TRBD1 19 TRBJ2-2 NA
CASSLAGEDYGYTF TGCGCCAGCAGCTTGGCCGGGGAGGACTATGGCTACACCTTC TRBV5-1 NA 14 TRBJ1-2 few
CASSLRAGNTEAFF TGTGCCAGCAGTTTAAGGGCGGGGAACACTGAAGCTTTCTTT TRBV28 NA 14 TRBJ1-1 NA
CASRRDVVGGYTF TGTGCCAGCAGGCGGGACGTCGTGGGAGGCTACACCTTC TRBV6-1 NA 13 TRBJ1-2 NA
CASSRDRGSYEQYF TGTGCCAGCAGTCGTGACAGGGGGTCCTACGAGCAGTACTTC TRBV28 TRBD1 14 TRBJ2-7 NA
CASSQGGGLSNNEQFF TGTGCCAGCAGCCAAGGGGGGGGGCTATCAAACAATGAGCAGTTCTTC TRBV14 NA 16 TRBJ2-1 NA
CASSRLGGGQQFF TGTGCCAGCAGTAGGCTGGGGGGGGGCCAGCAGTTCTTC TRBV25-1 NA 13 TRBJ2-1 once
CASSEARGGLAGELFF TGTGCCAGCAGTGAAGCCCGGGGGGGCCTCGCCGGGGAGCTGTTTTTT TRBV6-1 TRBD2 16 TRBJ2-2 once
CAIIEEGRSEQYF TGTGCCATCATCGAGGAGGGACGGTCCGAGCAGTACTTC TRBV10-3 NA 13 TRBJ2-7 NA
CASSSTQGGNQPQHF TGTGCCAGCAGTTCCACACAGGGTGGCAATCAGCCCCAGCATTTT TRBV6-5 NA 15 TRBJ1-5 NA
CASSLAGQGLRTEAFF TGTGCCAGCAGCTTGGCCGGACAGGGACTAAGGACTGAAGCTTTCTTT TRBV5-5 TRBD1 16 TRBJ1-1 NA
CASSLSGGSTEAFF TGCGCCAGCAGCTTGTCAGGGGGATCCACTGAAGCTTTCTTT TRBV5-1 TRBD1 14 TRBJ1-1 NA